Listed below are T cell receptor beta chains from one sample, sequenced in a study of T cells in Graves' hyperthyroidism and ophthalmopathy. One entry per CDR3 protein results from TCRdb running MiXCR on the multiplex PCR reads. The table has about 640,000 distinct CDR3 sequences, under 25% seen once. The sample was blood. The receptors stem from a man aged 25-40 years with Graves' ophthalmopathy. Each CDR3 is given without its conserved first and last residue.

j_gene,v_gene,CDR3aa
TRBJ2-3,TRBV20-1,SARSEITTGAPTDTQY
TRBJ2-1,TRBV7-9,ASSQVTRVENNEQF
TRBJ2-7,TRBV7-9,ASSPRGSRQGDEQY
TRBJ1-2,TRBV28,ASSSSDRANYGYT
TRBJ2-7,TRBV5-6,ASSDGLAGDWAAEQY
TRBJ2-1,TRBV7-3,ASSLIAGANFNEQF
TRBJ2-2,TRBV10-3,AISPDNTGELF
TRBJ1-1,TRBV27,ASSRVTEAF
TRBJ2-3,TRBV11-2,ASSTRQGGYTDTQY
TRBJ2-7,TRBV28,ATFSEAGGLYEQY
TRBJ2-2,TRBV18,ASSPRVTYAGELF
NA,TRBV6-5,ASSYGASSPQF
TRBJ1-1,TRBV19,ASSFYRNTEAF
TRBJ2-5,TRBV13,ASTSLGRQETQY
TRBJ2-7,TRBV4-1,ASSQDTTGDYEQY
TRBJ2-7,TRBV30,AWSGTGVIREQY
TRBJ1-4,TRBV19,ASSIDRQGEKLF